The next 9 T cell receptor beta chains were all read from a single sample in a study of T cell clonality in common variable immunodeficiency. Sequencing was performed with immunoSEQ multiplex PCR; in TCRdb, only in-frame clones are kept and a portion is missing. Recorded here are roughly 34,000 clones, none singletons. For these receptors, no antigen is known. Study results and caveats: Reportedly, TCR beta sequences from common variable immunodeficiency showed fewer deletions and N-nucleotide insertions.

Sequenced material: peripheral blood mononuclear cells. These receptors were obtained from a human donor with common variable immunodeficiency.

This clone has a count of ten or more. The read gets to within 3 residues of the CDR3 end, and the germline J gene fills in the rest. The chain recombines TRBV20-1 with TRBJ2-6, with D hard to call. Germline V gene sequence: CDR1 DFQATT, CDR2 SNEGSKA (reference sequence). Trimming removed 4 bases from V and 0 bases from J, with 4 bases in between. The CDR3 contains 13 residues. The CDR3 reads CSATYSGANVLTF. The covered CDR3 bases are TGCAGTGCTACCTACTCTGGGGCCAACGTC.

The sample holds many counts of this clone. Read coverage stops 3 residues before the CDR3 terminus; the germline J gene supplies the remainder. The chain couples TRBV29-1 to TRBJ1-1; TRBD1 matches 10 bases. Losses at the gene ends were 1 base for V and 1 base for J; bases not matched to a gene: 0. This CDR3 contains 14 residues. Germline V gene data show CDR1 as SQVTM and CDR2 as ANQGSEA. The CDR3 bases that were read are TGCAGCGTTGAAGGGGACAGGGGGAACACTGAA. As protein: CSVEGDRGNTE. In full, the CDR3 is CSVEGDRGNTEAFF.

On this clone itself: Read data end 3 residues before the CDR3 end; the end is taken from the germline J gene. The chain recombines TRBV7-2 with TRBJ2-3, with 8 nucleotides matching TRBD1. This CDR3 is 15 amino acids long. In germline, CDR1 is SGHTA, CDR2 FQGNSA. J gave up 2 bases and V 3 bases, and 4 bases lay outside the gene matches. CDR3 DNA, as far as it was read: TGTGCCAGCAGCTTGAGGACAGGGTACACAGATACG. As protein: CASSLRTGYTDT. The full CDR3 sequence reads CASSLRTGYTDTQYF.

This clone was found many times. Read coverage stops 3 residues before the CDR3 terminus; the germline J gene supplies the remainder. V gene TRBV7-9 combines with J gene TRBJ1-3; 8 positions match TRBD1. This CDR3 is 12 amino acids long. CDR1 is SEHNR and CDR2 is FQNEAQ in the germline V gene (reference sequence). The covered CDR3 bases are TGTGCCAGCAGCGCAGGACAGGGTACC. Translation gives CASSAGQGT. Given in full, the CDR3 is CASSAGQGTIYF.

On this clone: The missing CDR3 end, 3 residues past where the read stops, is filled in from the germline J gene. This chain connects TRBV2 to TRBJ2-7; D is undetermined. Trimming left V 4 bases short and J 1 base short, with 11 bases between. The CDR3 is 14 residues long. Germline V gene data show CDR1 as SNHLY and CDR2 as FYNNEI. The DNA read from the CDR3 is TGTGCCAGCAGTGGGAATTACGGGTCCTACGAG. Its protein product is CASSGNYGSYE. The entire CDR3 sequence reads CASSGNYGSYEQYF.

This clone was detected only a few times. The CDR3 end falls 3 residues outside the read, so it is completed with the germline J gene. This rearrangement joins TRBV18 to TRBJ2-7, with D unclear. Germline-derived CDR1 and CDR2 are KGHSH and LQKENI. The CDR3 length is 14 residues. V was shortened by 0 bases and J by 2 bases, with 8 bases between the two germline ends. CDR3 DNA (partial): TGTGCCAGCTCACCACCTCAACGGGCCTACGAG. Amino acid sequence: CASSPPQRAYE. The full CDR3 is CASSPPQRAYEQYF.

About this clone: Coverage ceases 3 residues before the CDR3 finishes, and the germline J gene fills in the end. The chain joins TRBV6-2 or TRBV6-3 to TRBJ2-7; 11 bases match TRBD2. The CDR3 contains 14 residues. CDR1 MNHEY and CDR2 SVGEGT come from the germline V gene. The V gene end was trimmed by 4 bases and the J gene end by 4 bases; junction bases not matched to a gene: 3. The CDR3 is CASSWGLAEYEQYF. The covered CDR3 bases are TGTGCCAGCAGTTGGGGACTAGCGGAATACGAG.

This clone was seen many times. The read halts 3 residues ahead of the CDR3 end, with the missing end drawn from the germline J gene. This rearrangement joins TRBV28 to TRBJ2-7; 12 bases agree with TRBD2. The CDR3 loop spans 14 amino acids. In germline, CDR1 is MDHEN, CDR2 SYDVKM. The junction had 6 bases not matched to a gene; V was cut back by 8 bases and J by 4 bases. CDR3 bases read: TGTGCCAGCTGCGGACTAGCGGGACATTACGAG. As protein: CASCGLAGHYE. The full CDR3 protein reads CASCGLAGHYEQYF. Supplemented by reference TRBV28 and TRBJ2-7, the full variable domain reads DVKVTQSSRYLVKRTGEKVFLECVQDMDHENMFWYRQDPGLGLRLIYFSYDVKMKEKGDIPEGYSVSREKKERFSLILESASTNQTSMYLCASCGLAGHYEQYFGPGTRLTVT.

In this sample, this clone turned up many times. Sequencing ends 3 residues short of the CDR3 end; the germline J gene provides the rest. The V and J genes are TRBV12-3 or TRBV12-4 and TRBJ1-4, with TRBD1 identical over 8 bases. The junction had 6 bases not matched to a gene; V was cut back by 4 bases and J by 8 bases. CDR3 size: 14 residues. CDR3 bases read: TGTGCCAGCAGTTCCACAGGGGGGTGGGAAAAA. It is translated as CASSSTGGWEK. The entire CDR3 is CASSSTGGWEKLFF.